This T cell receptor beta chain came from a study of CD8 T cells in ankylosing spondylitis. General observations from the study: Several highly homologous variants made up a TCR beta motif, and this motif appeared characteristic of ankylosing spondylitis blood.

This clonotype was seen a handful of times. The antigen is not known. In TCRdb, the 5' RACE reads were re-called with MiXCR into one record per CDR3 protein. This sample has a few hundred thousand distinct CDR3 sequences, with around 22% found just once. The CDR3 length is 12 residues. The V and J ends lost 6 bases and 7 bases respectively, with 13 bases between them. The V gene's germline CDR1 is SEHNR and CDR2 FQNEAQ (reference sequence). The chain has TRBV7-9 and TRBJ2-7, with D hard to call. Sequences were obtained from blood, either unsorted or a sorted T cell fraction (not recorded which). The sequence derives from a male donor with ankylosing spondylitis. This chain's CDR3 is CASRLAVGEQYF. In DNA form, the CDR3 reads TGTGCCAGCAGACTTGCAGTGGGGGAGCAGTACTTC.